This entry lists 8 T cell receptor beta chains sequenced from one sample in a study of blood T cells in healthy people across ages. Through a sample-barcoded 5' primer and a J-beta primer mix, a second PCR was run for about 7 to 12 cycles. MiXCR was run by TCRdb on the 5' RACE reads, yielding one entry per CDR3 protein. The sample lists hundreds of thousands of distinct CDR3 sequences, about 56% occurring once. Sequenced input: blood. The receptors shown here come from a middle-aged man in good health.

This chain's CDR3 is CSARDSGLAGGRSDTQYF. DNA of the CDR3: TGCAGTGCTAGAGATTCTGGACTAGCGGGAGGGCGCTCAGATACGCAGTATTTT. This chain links TRBV20-1 with TRBJ2-3, with 15 nucleotides matching TRBD2. From germline, CDR1 is DFQATT and CDR2 SNEGSKA (reference sequence). V shed 0 bases and J 4 bases; nucleotides not matched to a gene: 8. The CDR3 is 18 amino acids.

The chain combines TRBV15 with TRBJ1-5; the D gene is possibly TRBD1 (6 bases). CDR1 and CDR2 from the germline V gene are LNHNV and YYDKDF (reference sequence). Trimming pared 3 bases from V and 4 bases from J, leaving 13 bases between. This CDR3 spans 15 amino acids. As DNA, the CDR3 is TGTGCCACCAGCAGGGGGGGGACATTGAATCAGCCCCAGCATTTT. Translated: CATSRGGTLNQPQHF.

V is TRBV24-1 and J is TRBJ2-2; D gene ambiguous. Trimming shortened V by 9 bases and J by 1 base, and 11 bases separated the two germline ends. The germline CDR1 and CDR2 sequences are KGHDR and SFDVKD. This CDR3 contains 14 residues. The CDR3 DNA reads TGTGCCACCTCACGAGCACTGAACACCGGGGAGCTGTTTTTT. Translation: CATSRALNTGELFF.

The chain couples TRBV10-3 to TRBJ2-3, with D perhaps TRBD2 (5 bases). Between the trimmed V and J ends, which lost 8 bases and 0 bases, there was a span of 6 bases. Germline loops: CDR1 ENHRY, CDR2 SYGVKD. The CDR3 totals 12 residues. DNA of the CDR3: TGTGCCATCTTAGCGAGCACAGATACGCAGTATTTT. It codes for CAILASTDTQYF.

V is TRBV6-6 and J is TRBJ1-2; perhaps TRBD1 as D (5 bases). The CDR3 is 15 amino acids. Deletions cut 5 bases from V and 0 bases from J, with 13 bases between. In germline, CDR1 is MNHNY, CDR2 SVGAGI (reference sequence). The CDR3 coding sequence is TGTGCCAGCAGTAACGGGGCAGTTACTAACTATGGCTACACCTTC. Translation: CASSNGAVTNYGYTF.

The genes are TRBV27 and TRBJ1-4; tentative D call: TRBD1 (6 bases). Germline-derived CDR1 and CDR2 are MNHEY and SMNVEV (reference sequence). Trimming removed 9 bases at V and 7 bases at J, with 21 bases between. This CDR3 has 15 residues. The CDR3 region has the DNA TGTGCCAGTGGGGGGCGCGGAAGAACGGGTGAAAAACTGTTTTTT. Translation: CASGGRGRTGEKLFF.

This chain joins TRBV20-1 and TRBJ1-1, with D maybe TRBD1 (5 bases). V gave up 6 bases and J gave up 8 bases, with 13 bases separating them. This CDR3 region has 11 residues. Germline CDR1 DFQATT, CDR2 SNEGSKA (reference sequence). CDR3 sequence: CSAPGFGEAFF. The CDR3 DNA is TGCAGTGCCCCAGGGTTCGGGGAAGCTTTCTTT.

In this sample, this clonotype turned up a few times. V gene TRBV7-6 combines with J gene TRBJ2-6; D gene uncertain. Trimming pared 5 bases from V and 5 bases from J, leaving 13 bases between. Per germline, CDR1 SGHVS and CDR2 FNYEAQ. CDR3 size: 15 residues. Here the CDR3 reads CASSPSNGRANVLTF. As DNA, the CDR3 is TGTGCCAGCAGCCCCTCCAACGGACGGGCCAACGTCCTGACTTTC.